The count of the clone carrying this TCR beta chain is one. The length of the CDR3 is 14 residues. This sample was taken from a study of T cells in lung cancer brain metastases. Across the whole study: About 85% of the roughly 20 patients had a tobacco use history.

Clones were sequenced by immunoSEQ multiplex PCR, and TCRdb holds only the in-frame ones, with some missing. The sample carries about 670 clones, 85% to 95% recorded once. This rearrangement joins TRBV21-1 to TRBJ2-1; the tabulated D call, TRBD1, remains unverified against the DNA. TRBV21-1 is listed as a pseudogene. The receptor was isolated from a man between 60 and 75 years old with non-small cell lung cancer that had spread to the brain. Material for sequencing was tumor tissue from a brain metastasis. The CDR3: CASSMGPPSDEQFF. In nucleotides, the CDR3 is TGTGCCAGCAGCATGGGCCCCCCGTCGGATGAGCAGTTCTTC.